The T cell receptor beta chain described here comes from a study of OX40 agonist ivuxolimab in advanced cancers. Assay used: immunoSEQ multiplex PCR; TCRdb lists only in-frame clones, some missing. This sample yields about 100,000 clones, of which around 94% are seen a single time; 2% to 3% belongs to the top ten. The germline V gene encodes CDR1 SGHAT and CDR2 FQNNGV. This CDR3 is built from 14 residues. The ends were cut back, 5 bases at V and 4 bases at J, with 14 bases in the middle. The chain couples TRBV11-2 to TRBJ1-1, with D maybe TRBD1 (6 bases). Source: CD4+ or CD8+ T cells sorted from blood, taken in a trial of the OX40 agonist ivuxolimab. This receptor was identified in an adult with an advanced solid tumor such as melanoma, head and neck, liver or kidney cancer. The CDR3, as DNA: TGTGCCAGCAGCCCCAGCAGGGGTGGCACTGAAGCTTTCTTT. The encoded protein is CASSPSRGGTEAFF.